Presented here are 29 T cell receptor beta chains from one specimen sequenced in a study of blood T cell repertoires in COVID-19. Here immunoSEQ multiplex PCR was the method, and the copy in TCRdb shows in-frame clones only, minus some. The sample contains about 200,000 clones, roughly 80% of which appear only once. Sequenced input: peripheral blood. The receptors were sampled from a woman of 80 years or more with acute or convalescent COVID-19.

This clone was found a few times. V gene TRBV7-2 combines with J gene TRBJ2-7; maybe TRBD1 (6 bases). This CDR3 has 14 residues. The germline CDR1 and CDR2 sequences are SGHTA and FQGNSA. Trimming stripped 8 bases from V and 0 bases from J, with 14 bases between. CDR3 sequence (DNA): TGTGCCAGCTCGGAACAGGGATTCTCCTACGAGCAGTACTTC. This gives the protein CASSEQGFSYEQYF.

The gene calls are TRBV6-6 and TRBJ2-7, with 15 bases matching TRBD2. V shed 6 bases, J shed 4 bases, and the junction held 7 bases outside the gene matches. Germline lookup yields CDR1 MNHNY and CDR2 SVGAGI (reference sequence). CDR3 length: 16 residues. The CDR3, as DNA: TGTGCCAGCAGGGGGACTAGCGGGGGGTCCGGGTACGAGCAGTACTTC. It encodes CASRGTSGGSGYEQYF.

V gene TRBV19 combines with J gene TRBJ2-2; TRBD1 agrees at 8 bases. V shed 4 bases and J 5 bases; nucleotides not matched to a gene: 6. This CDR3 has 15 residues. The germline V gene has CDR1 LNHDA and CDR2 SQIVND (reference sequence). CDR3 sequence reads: CASSRTGPGTGELFF. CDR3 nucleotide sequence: TGTGCCAGTAGTAGGACAGGGCCGGGGACCGGGGAGCTGTTTTTT.

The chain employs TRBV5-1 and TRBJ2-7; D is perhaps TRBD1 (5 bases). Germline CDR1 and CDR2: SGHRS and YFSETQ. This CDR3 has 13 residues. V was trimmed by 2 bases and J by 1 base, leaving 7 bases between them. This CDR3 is CASSLGVSYEQYF. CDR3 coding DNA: TGCGCCAGCAGCTTAGGGGTTTCCTACGAGCAGTACTTC.

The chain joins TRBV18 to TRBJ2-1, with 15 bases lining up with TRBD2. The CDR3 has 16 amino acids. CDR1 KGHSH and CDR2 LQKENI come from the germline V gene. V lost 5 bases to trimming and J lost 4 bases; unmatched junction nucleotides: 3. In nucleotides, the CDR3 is TGTGCCAGCTCATCGGGACTAGCGGGAGGTTACAATGAGCAGTTCTTC. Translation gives CASSSGLAGGYNEQFF.

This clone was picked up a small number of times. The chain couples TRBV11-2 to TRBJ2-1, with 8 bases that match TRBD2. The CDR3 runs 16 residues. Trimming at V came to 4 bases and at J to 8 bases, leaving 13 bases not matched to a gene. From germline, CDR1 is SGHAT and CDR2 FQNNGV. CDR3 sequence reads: CASSSLSGSTRYEQFF. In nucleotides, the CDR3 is TGTGCCAGCAGCTCGTTAAGCGGGAGCACTAGGTATGAGCAGTTCTTC.

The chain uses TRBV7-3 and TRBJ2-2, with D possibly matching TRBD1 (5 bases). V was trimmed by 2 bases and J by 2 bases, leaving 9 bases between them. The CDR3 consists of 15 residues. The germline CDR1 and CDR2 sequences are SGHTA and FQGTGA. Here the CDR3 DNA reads TGTGCCAGCAGCTTATTGGGGCGTAACACCGGGGAGCTGTTTTTT. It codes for CASSLLGRNTGELFF.

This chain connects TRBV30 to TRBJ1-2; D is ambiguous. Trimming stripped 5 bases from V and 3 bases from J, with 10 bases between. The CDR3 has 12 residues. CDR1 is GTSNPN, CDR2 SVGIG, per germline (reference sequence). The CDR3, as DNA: TGTGCCTGGTCTGAGGGAGACTATGGCTACACCTTC. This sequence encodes CAWSEGDYGYTF.

Here the CDR3 DNA reads TGCGCCAGCAGTCAGGACCCCCGACAGAATCTAGACAATTCACCCCTCCACTTT. Its translation is CASSQDPRQNLDNSPLHF. The chain carries TRBV23-1 and TRBJ1-6, with D possibly matching TRBD1 (5 bases). TRBV23-1 falls under the ORF class, with uncertain function. Trimming took 3 bases from V and 7 from J, leaving 22 bases between them. The CDR3 contains 18 residues.

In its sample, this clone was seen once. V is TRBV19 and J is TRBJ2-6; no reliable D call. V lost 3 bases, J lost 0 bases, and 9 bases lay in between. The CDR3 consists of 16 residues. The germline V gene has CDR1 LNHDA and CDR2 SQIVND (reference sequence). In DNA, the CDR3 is TGTGCCAGTAGTATGGAACAGCTCTCTGGGGCCAACGTCCTGACTTTC. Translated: CASSMEQLSGANVLTF.

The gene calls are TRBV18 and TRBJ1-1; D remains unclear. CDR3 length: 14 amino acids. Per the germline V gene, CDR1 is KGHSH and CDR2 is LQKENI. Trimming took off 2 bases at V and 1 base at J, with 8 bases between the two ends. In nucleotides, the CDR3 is TGTGCCAGCTCACCATTGCAGGAGAACACTGAAGCTTTCTTT. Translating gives CASSPLQENTEAFF.

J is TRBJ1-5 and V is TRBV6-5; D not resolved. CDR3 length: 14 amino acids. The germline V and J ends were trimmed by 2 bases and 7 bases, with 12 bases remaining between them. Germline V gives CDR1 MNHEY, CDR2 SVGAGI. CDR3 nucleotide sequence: TGTGCCAGCAGTTACACGAGGGATCGGCAGCCCCAGCATTTT. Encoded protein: CASSYTRDRQPQHF.

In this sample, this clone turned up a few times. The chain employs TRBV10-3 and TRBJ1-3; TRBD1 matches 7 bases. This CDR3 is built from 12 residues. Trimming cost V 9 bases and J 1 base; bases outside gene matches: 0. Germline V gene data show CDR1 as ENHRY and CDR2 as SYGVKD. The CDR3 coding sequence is TGTGCCATACAGGGGTCTGGAAACACCATATATTTT. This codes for CAIQGSGNTIYF.

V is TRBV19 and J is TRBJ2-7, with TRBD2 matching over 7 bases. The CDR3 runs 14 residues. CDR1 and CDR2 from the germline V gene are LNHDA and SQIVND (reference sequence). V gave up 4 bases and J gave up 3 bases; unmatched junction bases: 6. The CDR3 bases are TGTGCCAGTAGTAGGGGGGGAGACCTCTACGAGCAGTACTTC. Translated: CASSRGGDLYEQYF. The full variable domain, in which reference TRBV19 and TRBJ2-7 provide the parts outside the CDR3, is DGGITQSPKYLFRKEGQNVTLSCEQNLNHDAMYWYRQDPGQGLRLIYYSQIVNDFQKGDIAEGYSVSREKKESFPLTVTSAQKNPTAFYLCASSRGGDLYEQYFGPGTRLTVT.

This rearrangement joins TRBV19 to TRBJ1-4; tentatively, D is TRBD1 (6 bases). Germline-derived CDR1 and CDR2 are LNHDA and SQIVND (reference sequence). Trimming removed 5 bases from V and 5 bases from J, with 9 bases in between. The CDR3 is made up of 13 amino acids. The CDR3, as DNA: TGTGCCAGTAGTTACAGGGTCAATGAAAAACTGTTTTTT. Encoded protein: CASSYRVNEKLFF.

The DNA of the CDR3 is TGTGCCAGCAGTTTCCTAGCCCCAGAGACCCAGTACTTC. It yields the protein CASSFLAPETQYF. This chain joins TRBV12-3 or TRBV12-4 and TRBJ2-5; possibly TRBD2 for D (5 bases). V was pared by 3 bases and J by 4 bases, with 9 bases between. The CDR3 is 13 amino acids.

The CDR3 region has the DNA TGTGCCATCAGTGCGGAGACAGGCGGCGGAAAACTGTTTTTT. It codes for CAISAETGGGKLFF. This chain uses TRBV10-3 with TRBJ1-4, with D perhaps TRBD1 (6 bases). V shed 4 bases and J shed 10 bases, with 16 bases lying between them. This CDR3 contains 14 residues. Looked up from germline, CDR1 is ENHRY and CDR2 is SYGVKD.

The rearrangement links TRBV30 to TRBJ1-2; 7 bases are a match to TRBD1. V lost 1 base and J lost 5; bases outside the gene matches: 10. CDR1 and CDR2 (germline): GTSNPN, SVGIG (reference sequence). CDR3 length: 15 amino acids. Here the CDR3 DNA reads TGTGCCTGGAGTGCATTCGTGACAGGGCTATATGGCTACACCTTC. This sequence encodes CAWSAFVTGLYGYTF.

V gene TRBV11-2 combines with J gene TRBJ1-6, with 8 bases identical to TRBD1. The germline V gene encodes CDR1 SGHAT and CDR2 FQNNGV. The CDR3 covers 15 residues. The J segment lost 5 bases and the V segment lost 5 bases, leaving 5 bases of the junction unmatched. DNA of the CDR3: TGTGCCAGCAGCAAACAGGGGGGAGATAATTCACCCCTCCACTTT. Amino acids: CASSKQGGDNSPLHF.

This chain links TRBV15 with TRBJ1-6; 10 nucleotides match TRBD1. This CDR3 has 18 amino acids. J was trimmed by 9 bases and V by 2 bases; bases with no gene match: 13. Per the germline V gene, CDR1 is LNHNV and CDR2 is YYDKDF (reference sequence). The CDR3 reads CATSRSPTGGLGSSPLHF. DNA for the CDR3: TGTGCCACCAGCAGATCACCGACAGGGGGCTTAGGTAGTTCACCCCTCCACTTT.

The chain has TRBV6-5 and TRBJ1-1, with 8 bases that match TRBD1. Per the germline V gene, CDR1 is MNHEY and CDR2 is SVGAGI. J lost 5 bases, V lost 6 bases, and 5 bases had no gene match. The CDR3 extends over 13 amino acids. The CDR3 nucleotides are TGTGCCAGCAGCACAGGGGGGGAGACTGAAGCTTTCTTT. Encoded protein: CASSTGGETEAFF.

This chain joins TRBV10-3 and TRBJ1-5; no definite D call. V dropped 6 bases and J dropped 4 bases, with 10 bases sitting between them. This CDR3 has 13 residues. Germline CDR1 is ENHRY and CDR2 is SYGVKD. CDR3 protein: CAIRGGPNQPQHF. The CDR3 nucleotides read TGTGCCATCAGAGGAGGACCTAATCAGCCCCAGCATTTT.

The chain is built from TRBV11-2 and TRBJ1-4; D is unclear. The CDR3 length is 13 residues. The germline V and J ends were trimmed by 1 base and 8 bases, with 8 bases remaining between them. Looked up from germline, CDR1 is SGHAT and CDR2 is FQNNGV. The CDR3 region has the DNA TGTGCCAGCAGCTTAGCCGGAGGAGAAAAACTGTTTTTT. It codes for CASSLAGGEKLFF. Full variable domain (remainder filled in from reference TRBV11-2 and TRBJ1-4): EAGVAQSPRYKIIEKRQSVAFWCNPISGHATLYWYQQILGQGPKLLIQFQNNGVVDDSQLPKDRFSAERLKGVDSTLKIQPAKLEDSAVYLCASSLAGGEKLFFGSGTQLSVL.

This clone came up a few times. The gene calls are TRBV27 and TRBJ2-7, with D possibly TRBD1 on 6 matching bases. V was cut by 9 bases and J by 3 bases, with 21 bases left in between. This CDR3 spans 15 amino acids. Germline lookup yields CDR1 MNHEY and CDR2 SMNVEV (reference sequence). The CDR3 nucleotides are TGTGCCAGGAATGGAGATACTGGACAGCACTACGAGCAGTACTTC. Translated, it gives CARNGDTGQHYEQYF.

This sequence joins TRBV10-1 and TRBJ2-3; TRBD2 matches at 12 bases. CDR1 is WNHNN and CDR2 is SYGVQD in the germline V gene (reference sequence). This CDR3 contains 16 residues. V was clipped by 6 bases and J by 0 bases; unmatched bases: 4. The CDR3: CASSEGTSGSTDTQYF. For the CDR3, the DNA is TGCGCCAGCAGCGAGGGGACTAGCGGGAGCACAGATACGCAGTATTTT.

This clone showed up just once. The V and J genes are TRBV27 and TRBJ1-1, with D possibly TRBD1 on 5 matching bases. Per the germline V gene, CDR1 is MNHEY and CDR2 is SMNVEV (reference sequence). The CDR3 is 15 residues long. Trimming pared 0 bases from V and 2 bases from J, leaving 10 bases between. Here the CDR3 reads CASSLSPGGNTEAFF. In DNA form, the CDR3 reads TGTGCCAGCAGTTTATCCCCGGGGGGAAACACTGAAGCTTTCTTT.

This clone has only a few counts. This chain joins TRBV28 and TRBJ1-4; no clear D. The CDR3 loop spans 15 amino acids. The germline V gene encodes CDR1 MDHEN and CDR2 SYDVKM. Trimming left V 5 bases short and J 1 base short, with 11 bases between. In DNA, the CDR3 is TGTGCCAGCAGTGACCCTCGGGGAACTAATGAAAAACTGTTTTTT. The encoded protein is CASSDPRGTNEKLFF. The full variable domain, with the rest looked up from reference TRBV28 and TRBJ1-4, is DVKVTQSSRYLVKRTGEKVFLECVQDMDHENMFWYRQDPGLGLRLIYFSYDVKMKEKGDIPEGYSVSREKKERFSLILESASTNQTSMYLCASSDPRGTNEKLFFGSGTQLSVL.

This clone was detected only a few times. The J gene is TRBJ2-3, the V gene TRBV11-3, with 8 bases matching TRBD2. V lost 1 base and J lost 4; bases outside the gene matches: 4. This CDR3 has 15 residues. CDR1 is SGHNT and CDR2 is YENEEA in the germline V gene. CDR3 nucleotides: TGTGCCAGCAGCTTAGCGCGGGGGGCCTCAGATACGCAGTATTTT. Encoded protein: CASSLARGASDTQYF. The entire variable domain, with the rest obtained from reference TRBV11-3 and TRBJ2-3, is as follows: EAGVVQSPRYKIIEKKQPVAFWCNPISGHNTLYWYLQNLGQGPELLIRYENEEAVDDSQLPKDRFSAERLKGVDSTLKIQPAELGDSAVYLCASSLARGASDTQYFGPGTRLTVL.

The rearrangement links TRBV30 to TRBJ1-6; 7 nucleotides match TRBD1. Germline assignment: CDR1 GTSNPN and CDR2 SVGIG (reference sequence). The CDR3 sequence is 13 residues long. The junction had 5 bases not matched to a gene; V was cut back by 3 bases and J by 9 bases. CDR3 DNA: TGTGCCTGGAGAACTACAGGGGTTTCACCCCTCCACTTT. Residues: CAWRTTGVSPLHF. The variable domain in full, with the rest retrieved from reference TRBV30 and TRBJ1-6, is SQTIHQWPATLVQPVGSPLSLECTVEGTSNPNLYWYRQAAGRGLQLLFYSVGIGQISSEVPQNLSASRPQDRQFILSSKKLLLSDSGFYLCAWRTTGVSPLHFGNGTRLTVT.